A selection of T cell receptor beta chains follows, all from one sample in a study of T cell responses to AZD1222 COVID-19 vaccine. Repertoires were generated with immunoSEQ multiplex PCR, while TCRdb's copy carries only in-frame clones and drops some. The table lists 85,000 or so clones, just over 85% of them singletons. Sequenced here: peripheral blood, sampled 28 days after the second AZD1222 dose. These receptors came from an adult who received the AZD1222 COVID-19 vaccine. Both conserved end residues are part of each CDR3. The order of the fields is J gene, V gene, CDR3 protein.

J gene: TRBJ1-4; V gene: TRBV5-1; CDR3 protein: CASSFSGADEKLFF
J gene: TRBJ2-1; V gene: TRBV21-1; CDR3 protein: CASSFLRQGPYYNEQFF
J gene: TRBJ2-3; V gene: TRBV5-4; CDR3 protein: CASSRWGGWKDTQYF
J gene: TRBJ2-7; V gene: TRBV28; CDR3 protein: CASSRAVRFNEQYF
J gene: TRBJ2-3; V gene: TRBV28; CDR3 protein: CASRALRTQYF
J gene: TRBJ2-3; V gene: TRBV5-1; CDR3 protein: CASSPSGVTQYF
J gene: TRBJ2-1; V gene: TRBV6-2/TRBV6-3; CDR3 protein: CASSLREGLYNEQFF
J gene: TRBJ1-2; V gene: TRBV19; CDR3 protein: CASSIPRDRGGYTF
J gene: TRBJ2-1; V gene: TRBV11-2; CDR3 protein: CASSFRQGGVNEQFF
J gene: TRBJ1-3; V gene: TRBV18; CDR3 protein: CASSPDSSGNTIYF
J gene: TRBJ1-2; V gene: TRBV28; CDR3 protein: CASSLLVNYGYTF
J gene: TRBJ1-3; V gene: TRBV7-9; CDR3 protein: CAIESHEVVGLSSGNTIYF
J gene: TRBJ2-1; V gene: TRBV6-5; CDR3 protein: CASSSVAGRSYNEQFF
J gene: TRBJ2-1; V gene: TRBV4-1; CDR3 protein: CASSQDWATSGYYYNEQFF
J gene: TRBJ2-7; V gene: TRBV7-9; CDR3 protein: CASSQDAGGREQYF
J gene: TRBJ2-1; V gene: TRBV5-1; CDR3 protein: CASSLAGGINNEQFF
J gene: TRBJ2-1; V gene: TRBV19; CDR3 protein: CASRTGSGQFF
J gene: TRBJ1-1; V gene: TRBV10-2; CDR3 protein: CASSRTISGGGEAFF
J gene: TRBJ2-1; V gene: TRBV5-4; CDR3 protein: CASSLGQGPYNEQFF
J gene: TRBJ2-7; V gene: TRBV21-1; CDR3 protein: CASSKLESRTGSYEQYF
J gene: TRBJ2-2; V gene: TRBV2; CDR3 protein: CASSEVSISNTGELFF
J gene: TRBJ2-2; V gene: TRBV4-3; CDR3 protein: CASSLGLATTGELFF
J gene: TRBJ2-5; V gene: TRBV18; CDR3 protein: CASSPGDKETQYF
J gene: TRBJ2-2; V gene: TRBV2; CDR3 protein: CASSDRGLVGELFF
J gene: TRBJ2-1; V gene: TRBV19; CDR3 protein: CASTLTGAGSEQFF
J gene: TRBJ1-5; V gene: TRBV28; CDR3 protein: CASSLSPPGGGQPQHF
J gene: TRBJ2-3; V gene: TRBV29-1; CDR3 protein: CSGGPGPAAQYF
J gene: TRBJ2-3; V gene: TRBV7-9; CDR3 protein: CASSPRRGDTDTQYF
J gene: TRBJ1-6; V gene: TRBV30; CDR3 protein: CAWSVGGSNSPLHF
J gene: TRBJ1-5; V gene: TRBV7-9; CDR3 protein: CASSKPADRARKGAQPQHF
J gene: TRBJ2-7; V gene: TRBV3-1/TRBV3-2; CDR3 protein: CASSPPGTGRYEQYF
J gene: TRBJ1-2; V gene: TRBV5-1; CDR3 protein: CASAPGGTNYGYTF
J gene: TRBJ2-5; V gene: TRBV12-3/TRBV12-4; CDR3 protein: CASSLQETQYF
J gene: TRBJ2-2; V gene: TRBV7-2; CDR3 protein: CASSSGLGTGELFF
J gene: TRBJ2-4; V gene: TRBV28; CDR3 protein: CASSLAAAGENIQYF
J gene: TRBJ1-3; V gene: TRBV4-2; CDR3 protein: CASSQDGPTGQKNTIYF
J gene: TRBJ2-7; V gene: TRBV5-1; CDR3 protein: CASSPEPGTVPYEQYF
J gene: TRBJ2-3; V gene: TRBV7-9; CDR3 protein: CASSLLQTDTQYF
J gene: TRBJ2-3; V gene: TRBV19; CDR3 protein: CASSIVAGSTDTQYF
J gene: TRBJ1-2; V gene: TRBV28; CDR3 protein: CASSPWTVPYGYTF
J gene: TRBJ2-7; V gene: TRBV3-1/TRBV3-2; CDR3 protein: CASSQGYEQYF
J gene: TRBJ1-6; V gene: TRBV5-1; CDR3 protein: CASSPTTSGGNSPLHF
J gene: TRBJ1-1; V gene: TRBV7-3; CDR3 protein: CASSLGDRANGEAFF
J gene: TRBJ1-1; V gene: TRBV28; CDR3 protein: CASSLTQGGAFF
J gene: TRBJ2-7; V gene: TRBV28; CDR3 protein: CASSLSPREQYF
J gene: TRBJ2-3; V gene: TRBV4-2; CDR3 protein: CASSQPAGFSTDTQYF
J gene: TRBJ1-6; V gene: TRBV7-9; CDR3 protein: CASSPTYERNSPLHF
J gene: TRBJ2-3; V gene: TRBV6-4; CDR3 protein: CASSRLAGEGDTQYF
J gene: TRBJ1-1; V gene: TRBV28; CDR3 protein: CASNLDSRPNTEAFF
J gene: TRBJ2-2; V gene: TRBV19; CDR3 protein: CASSIIPLRAGGSGELFF
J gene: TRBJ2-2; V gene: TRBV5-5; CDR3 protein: CASTPSPGRMAGELFF
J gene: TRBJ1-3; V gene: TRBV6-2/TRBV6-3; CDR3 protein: CASSYPTRGSGNTIYF
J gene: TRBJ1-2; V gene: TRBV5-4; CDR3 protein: CASSLARRGQSYGYTF
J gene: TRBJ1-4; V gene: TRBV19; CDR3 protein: CASSNDRGFATNEKLFF
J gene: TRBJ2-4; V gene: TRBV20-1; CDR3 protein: CSAKLGPTTGF
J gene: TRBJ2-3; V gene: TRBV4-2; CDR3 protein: CASSQEGRKYTDTQYF
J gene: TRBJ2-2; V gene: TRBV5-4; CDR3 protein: CASSQSTGELFF